These T cell receptor beta chains were read from a single sample in a study of CD8 T cells in ankylosing spondylitis. MiXCR, run by TCRdb on the 5' RACE reads, gives a single entry per CDR3 protein. The table lists a few hundred thousand distinct CDR3 sequences, more than 15% of them singletons. Sequencing input: blood, either unsorted or a sorted T cell fraction (not recorded which). Receptors originate from a male donor with ankylosing spondylitis or in good health (not recorded which). Both conserved end residues are trimmed from each CDR3. The order of the fields is CDR3 protein, J gene, V gene.

CDR3: ASSYEDPRTDTQY
J: TRBJ2-3
V: TRBV6-5

CDR3: ASISRTGLSYEQY
J: TRBJ2-7
V: TRBV6-6

CDR3: ASSQDQGEPTYEQY
J: TRBJ2-7
V: TRBV4-1

CDR3: ASSWGQGNNEQY
J: TRBJ2-7
V: TRBV4-1

CDR3: AISESGPATDTQY
J: TRBJ2-3
V: TRBV10-3

CDR3: SARVEGWYEQY
J: TRBJ2-7
V: TRBV20-1

CDR3: ASSQDSQGLNEKLF
J: TRBJ1-4
V: TRBV4-3

CDR3: ASSLDARESSYNSPLH
J: TRBJ1-6
V: TRBV5-1

CDR3: ASSYRLDSLAYEQY
J: TRBJ2-7
V: TRBV6-5

CDR3: ASSQDLGLQETQY
J: TRBJ2-5
V: TRBV4-1

CDR3: ASSLGSVYEQY
J: TRBJ2-7
V: TRBV11-2

CDR3: ASSPTTGADTQY
J: TRBJ2-3
V: TRBV5-1

CDR3: ASSLVGLADSSYNEQF
J: TRBJ2-1
V: TRBV12-3/TRBV12-4

CDR3: SVEMNTEAF
J: TRBJ1-1
V: TRBV29-1

CDR3: ASSSGTSGDYEQY
J: TRBJ2-7
V: TRBV13

CDR3: ASSLSNGYT
J: TRBJ1-2
V: TRBV5-1

CDR3: SASGGPEQF
J: TRBJ2-1
V: TRBV20-1

CDR3: ASSLSIRRGVKETQY
J: TRBJ2-5
V: TRBV5-6

CDR3: ASSLAGAGEKYNEQF
J: TRBJ2-1
V: TRBV7-9

CDR3: ASSAEESATNEKLF
J: TRBJ1-4
V: TRBV7-8

CDR3: ASSELLAGNSPLH
J: TRBJ1-6
V: TRBV25-1

CDR3: SVSGRGSETGELF
J: TRBJ2-2
V: TRBV29-1

CDR3: ASSHTPRGGYT
J: TRBJ1-2
V: TRBV4-1

CDR3: ASSQDGTADNQPQH
J: TRBJ1-5
V: TRBV4-1

CDR3: ASSLLQPYEQY
J: TRBJ2-7
V: TRBV12-3/TRBV12-4

CDR3: SVVLAGPYNEQF
J: TRBJ2-1
V: TRBV29-1

CDR3: ASSFYRGTYEQY
J: TRBJ2-7
V: TRBV7-7

CDR3: ASSQVWDGTGDTIY
J: TRBJ1-3
V: TRBV4-1

CDR3: SVEVEGDTEAF
J: TRBJ1-1
V: TRBV29-1

CDR3: ASSQFTDQPQH
J: TRBJ1-5
V: TRBV27

CDR3: ASRDSNTGELF
J: TRBJ2-2
V: TRBV12-3/TRBV12-4

CDR3: SVSGGRGASEAF
J: TRBJ1-1
V: TRBV29-1

CDR3: ASSLGREGLSTDTQY
J: TRBJ2-3
V: TRBV14

CDR3: AARTEQETQY
J: TRBJ2-5
V: TRBV10-3

CDR3: SVGRAGDSYEQY
J: TRBJ2-7
V: TRBV29-1

CDR3: ASSLGSGDTGELF
J: TRBJ2-2
V: TRBV4-3

CDR3: ASSQTSPDTQY
J: TRBJ2-3
V: TRBV7-3

CDR3: ASSPHQPQH
J: TRBJ1-5
V: TRBV7-2

CDR3: ASSQDRAGTARGTDTQY
J: TRBJ2-3
V: TRBV4-3

CDR3: ASSLDAPPEAF
J: TRBJ1-1
V: TRBV5-1

CDR3: ASSQEATGVSTDTQY
J: TRBJ2-3
V: TRBV4-1

CDR3: ASSQGVAGVVDYEQY
J: TRBJ2-7
V: TRBV4-3

CDR3: ASSQEGTGAPSYEQY
J: TRBJ2-7
V: TRBV4-2

CDR3: ASSTAAGGDEQY
J: TRBJ2-7
V: TRBV5-1

CDR3: EPPARGGETQY
J: TRBJ2-5
V: TRBV15

CDR3: ASSLPAGASGDNEQF
J: TRBJ2-1
V: TRBV7-3

CDR3: SVELGQGFHEQY
J: TRBJ2-7
V: TRBV29-1

CDR3: ASSLGGWNTEAF
J: TRBJ1-1
V: TRBV7-2

CDR3: ASNSGITHEQY
J: TRBJ2-7
V: TRBV7-9

CDR3: ASSFSLNTEAF
J: TRBJ1-1
V: TRBV27

CDR3: ASSLQGAMSTGELF
J: TRBJ2-2
V: TRBV11-2

CDR3: ASSIAGSHHEAF
J: TRBJ1-1
V: TRBV9

CDR3: ASSQEGQAYEQY
J: TRBJ2-7
V: TRBV4-1